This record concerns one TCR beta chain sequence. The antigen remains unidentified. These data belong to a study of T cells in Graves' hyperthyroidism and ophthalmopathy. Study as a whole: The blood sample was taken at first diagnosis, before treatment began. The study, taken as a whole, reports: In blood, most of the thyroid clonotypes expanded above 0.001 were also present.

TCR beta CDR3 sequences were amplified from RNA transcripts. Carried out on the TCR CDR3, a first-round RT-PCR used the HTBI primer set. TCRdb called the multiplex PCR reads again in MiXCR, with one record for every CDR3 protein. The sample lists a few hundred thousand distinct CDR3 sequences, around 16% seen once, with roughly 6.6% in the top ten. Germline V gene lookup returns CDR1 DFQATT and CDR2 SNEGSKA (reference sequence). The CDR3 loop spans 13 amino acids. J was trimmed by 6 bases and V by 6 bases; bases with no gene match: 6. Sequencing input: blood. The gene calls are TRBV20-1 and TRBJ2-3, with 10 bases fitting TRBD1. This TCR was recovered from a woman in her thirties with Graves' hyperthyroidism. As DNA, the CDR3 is TGCAGTGCCAGACAGGGGGCATCGGATACGCAGTATTTT. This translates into CSARQGASDTQYF.